Each of the 20 T cell receptor beta chains below was sequenced from the same sample in a study of T cells after yellow fever vaccination. MiXCR, run by TCRdb on the 5' RACE reads, gives a single entry per CDR3 protein. The table has 200,000 to 250,000 distinct CDR3 sequences, about 3% seen once. This specimen consisted of CD4+ T cells sorted from PBMCs, obtained 10 days after the yellow fever booster vaccination. These receptors were obtained from a young man who received the YFV17D yellow fever vaccine.

This clonotype came up many times. This rearrangement joins TRBV7-2 to TRBJ2-3; D ambiguous. The V end lost 4 bases, the J end lost 6 bases, and 8 bases lay between the germline ends. From germline, CDR1 is SGHTA and CDR2 FQGNSA. CDR3 length: 12 amino acids. DNA for the CDR3: TGTGCCAGCAGCTCAAGACTCGATACGCAGTATTTT. Translating gives CASSSRLDTQYF.

V gene TRBV7-2 combines with J gene TRBJ2-3; 12 positions match TRBD1. This CDR3 spans 16 amino acids. The trim removed 2 bases at V and 6 bases at J, leaving 6 bases unmatched. The V gene's germline CDR1 is SGHTA and CDR2 FQGNSA. The CDR3 DNA reads TGTGCCAGCAGCTTAACGGGACAGGGGGCGTGGGATACGCAGTATTTT. Amino acid sequence: CASSLTGQGAWDTQYF.

This clonotype has a count of ten or more. This chain links TRBV7-9 with TRBJ1-4; D might be TRBD1 (5 bases). The CDR3 sequence is 16 residues long. Germline loops: CDR1 SEHNR, CDR2 FQNEAQ (reference sequence). Trimming left V 5 bases short and J 7 bases short, with 20 bases between. Here the CDR3 DNA reads TGTGCCAGCAGCGGAGGGAACAGGTTTCGTAGTGAAAAACTGTTTTTT. This encodes CASSGGNRFRSEKLFF.

In its sample, this clonotype was seen many times. CDR3 coding DNA: TGTGCCAGCAGCTTGGCCGGCAGCTACGAGCAGTACGTC. Its translation: CASSLAGSYEQYV. The chain couples TRBV5-4 to TRBJ2-7; D unclear. This CDR3 has 13 amino acids. V lost 0 bases, J lost 3 bases, and 7 bases lay in between. Per the germline V gene, CDR1 is SGHNT and CDR2 is YYREEE (reference sequence).

This clonotype was seen a few times. This chain joins TRBV3-1 and TRBJ2-3, with TRBD2 as a possible D gene (6 bases). V gave up 3 bases and J gave up 1 base, with 14 bases separating them. This CDR3 comprises 16 residues. Germline lookup yields CDR1 LGHDT and CDR2 YNNKEL (reference sequence). The CDR3: CASSHSLTGGTDTQYF. The CDR3 nucleotides read TGTGCCAGCAGCCATAGCTTGACGGGGGGCACAGATACGCAGTATTTT.

This clonotype occurred a few times. The chain recombines TRBV6-6 with TRBJ2-7; D assignment may be TRBD1 or TRBD2 (5 bases each). This CDR3 is built from 13 residues. Germline assignment: CDR1 MNHNY and CDR2 SVGAGI (reference sequence). Trimming stripped 2 bases from V and 1 base from J, with 6 bases between. The CDR3 DNA reads TGTGCCAGCAGTTACGGGGGATCCTACGAGCAGTACTTC. This codes for CASSYGGSYEQYF.

This clonotype was picked up many times. This sequence joins TRBV4-1 and TRBJ2-7; D is ambiguous. V lost 0 bases and J lost 1, with 7 bases in between. CDR1 MGHRA and CDR2 YSYEKL come from the germline V gene. The CDR3 is made up of 14 amino acids. The CDR3: CASSQELGSYEQYV. CDR3 nucleotide sequence: TGCGCCAGCAGCCAAGAACTTGGTTCCTACGAGCAGTACGTC.

This clonotype was picked up many times. The chain joins TRBV7-3 to TRBJ2-5; D possibly matches TRBD1 or TRBD2 (5 bases each). This CDR3 region has 15 residues. Looked up from germline, CDR1 is SGHTA and CDR2 is FQGTGA. V was trimmed by 3 bases and J by 2 bases, leaving 13 bases between them. This chain's CDR3 is CASSLSGPRQETQYF. CDR3 DNA sequence: TGTGCCAGCAGCTTGTCGGGACCACGGCAAGAGACCCAGTACTTC. Full variable domain (remainder filled in from reference TRBV7-3 and TRBJ2-5): GAGVSQTPSNKVTEKGKYVELRCDPISGHTALYWYRQSLGQGPEFLIYFQGTGAADDSGLPNDRFFAVRPEGSVSTLKIQRTERGDSAVYLCASSLSGPRQETQYFGPGTRLLVL.

This clonotype showed up many times. The gene calls are TRBV12-3 or TRBV12-4 and TRBJ2-1; 7 positions agree with TRBD2. The CDR3 contains 15 residues. V shed 7 bases and J 4 bases; nucleotides not matched to a gene: 10. CDR3 region: CASTLRLAEYNEQFF. CDR3 nucleotides: TGTGCCAGCACCTTGAGGCTAGCGGAATACAATGAGCAGTTCTTC.

The chain recombines TRBV5-4 with TRBJ2-2, with a possible D match to TRBD1 (5 bases). Germline loops: CDR1 SGHNT, CDR2 YYREEE (reference sequence). V dropped 0 bases and J dropped 4 bases, with 13 bases sitting between them. This CDR3 spans 16 amino acids. The DNA of the CDR3 is TGTGCCAGCAGCTTGGCCAGGGCAGGCCCCACCGGGGAGCTGTTTTTT. This encodes CASSLARAGPTGELFF.

This clonotype was recorded at least ten times. The V call is TRBV4-1, the J call TRBJ2-7; maybe TRBD1 (5 bases). The CDR3 is made up of 15 amino acids. Germline lookup yields CDR1 MGHRA and CDR2 YSYEKL. V was cut by 0 bases and J by 2 bases, with 11 bases left in between. The CDR3: CASSQEGQGPYEQYF. CDR3 nucleotide sequence: TGCGCCAGCAGCCAAGAGGGGCAGGGCCCCTACGAGCAGTACTTC.

As concerns this clonotype: Since a much larger clone is just one base distant, this may be a read error. The chain uses TRBV12-3 or TRBV12-4 and TRBJ1-1, with 8 positions matching TRBD1. This CDR3 has 14 residues. J gave up 6 bases and V 8 bases, and 11 bases lay outside the gene matches. The CDR3 DNA is TGTGCCAGCGGCTCTCAGGGGGCTATTGCTGAAGCTTTCTTT. It encodes CASGSQGAIAEAFF.

This clonotype was recorded at least ten times. The chain is built from TRBV7-9 and TRBJ1-2; TRBD1 matches 11 bases. CDR1 is SEHNR, CDR2 FQNEAQ, per germline (reference sequence). The CDR3 is 19 residues long. V lost 5 bases and J lost 2; bases outside the gene matches: 16. Written as DNA, the CDR3 is TGTGCCAGCAGCGCAGCCTATAGGGACAGGGGGGACGGGAACTATGGCTACACCTTC. Residues: CASSAAYRDRGDGNYGYTF.

This clonotype was found a few times. The gene calls are TRBV12-3 or TRBV12-4 and TRBJ1-6; no reliable D call. CDR3 length: 14 residues. Trimming left V 3 bases short and J 8 bases short, with 11 bases between. CDR3 DNA sequence: TGTGCCAGCAGTTTTTTCCGGTGGGATTCACCCCTCCACTTT. Protein product: CASSFFRWDSPLHF.

Ten or more counts support this clonotype. The chain uses TRBV11-2 and TRBJ2-1; D not certain. In germline, CDR1 is SGHAT, CDR2 FQNNGV. The CDR3 is made up of 13 amino acids. Trimming stripped 5 bases from V and 8 bases from J, with 13 bases between. Here the CDR3 DNA reads TGTGCCAGCAGCCCCTCGTGGCGGTATGAGCAGTTCTTC. Protein product: CASSPSWRYEQFF.

There are a few counts of this clonotype. This sequence joins TRBV6-5 and TRBJ2-7, with D hard to call. CDR1 and CDR2 (germline): MNHEY, SVGAGI. This CDR3 contains 12 residues. The CDR3 loop is CATSGPSEEQYV. The CDR3, as DNA: TGTGCCACCAGTGGGCCTTCGGAGGAGCAGTACGTC.

This clonotype has ten or more counts. This chain uses TRBV12-3 or TRBV12-4 with TRBJ2-1, with 8 bases matching TRBD1. The trim removed 7 bases at V and 6 bases at J, leaving 11 bases unmatched. CDR3 length: 15 residues. CDR3 region: CASKKVGTGFNEQFF. DNA of the CDR3: TGTGCCAGCAAGAAGGTAGGGACAGGCTTCAATGAGCAGTTCTTC.

This clonotype was recorded at least ten times. The rearrangement links TRBV3-1 to TRBJ2-7; D is unresolved. CDR3 size: 15 residues. Trimming shortened V by 0 bases and J by 3 bases, and 12 bases separated the two germline ends. The V gene's germline CDR1 is LGHDT and CDR2 YNNKEL (reference sequence). The CDR3 reads CASSQDRAAIYEQYF. DNA of the CDR3: TGTGCCAGCAGCCAAGATAGGGCTGCCATCTACGAGCAGTACTTC.

This clonotype was recorded at least ten times. CDR3 amino acids: CSARDPSGPLNYGYTF. The CDR3 nucleotides read TGCAGTGCTAGAGATCCTTCAGGGCCACTCAACTATGGCTACACCTTC. The V call is TRBV20-1, the J call TRBJ1-2; D is possibly TRBD1 (5 bases). Trimming took off 0 bases at V and 2 bases at J, with 16 bases between the two ends. CDR1 is DFQATT, CDR2 SNEGSKA, per germline (reference sequence). The CDR3 loop spans 16 amino acids.

This clonotype was detected ten times or more. The chain recombines TRBV15 with TRBJ2-5; TRBD2 aligns across 8 bases. V lost 3 bases and J lost 1; bases outside the gene matches: 10. There are 17 residues in the CDR3. Germline V gene sequence: CDR1 LNHNV, CDR2 YYDKDF (reference sequence). CDR3 in DNA: TGTGCCACCAGCAGGCTCCGGGCGGGGGGCCGCCAAGAGACCCAGTACTTC. Encoded protein: CATSRLRAGGRQETQYF. The full variable domain, in which reference TRBV15 and TRBJ2-5 provide the parts outside the CDR3, is DAMVIQNPRYQVTQFGKPVTLSCSQTLNHNVMYWYQQKSSQAPKLLFHYYDKDFNNEADTPDNFQSRRPNTSFCFLDIRSPGLGDTAMYLCATSRLRAGGRQETQYFGPGTRLLVL.